The rows below give T cell receptor beta chains drawn from one sample of a study of response to subunit inactivated influenza vaccine. One entry per CDR3 protein, called by TCRdb with MiXCR from the RT-PCR reads. Here the sample spans more than 450,000 distinct CDR3 sequences, approximately 12% being singletons. The source was PBMCs from blood, collected on the day of vaccination. These receptor sequences come from a man in his fifties who received an inactivated influenza vaccine. Each CDR3 is given without its conserved first and last residue. Part of the rows lack a size; the others show once, few, many or a class for expanded clones.

V	size	J	CDR3
TRBV20-1	NA	TRBJ1-1	SARDLRYTEAF
TRBV15	many	TRBJ2-2	ATSRGTAPAGELF
TRBV7-6	NA	TRBJ2-1	ASSLIQAGGFGEQF
TRBV4-3	few	TRBJ2-3	ASSQVETSVPDTQY
TRBV5-5	NA	TRBJ2-1	ASSPGQGAMREQF
TRBV7-8	many	TRBJ2-5	ASSLITGLAGETQY
TRBV18	few	TRBJ2-1	ASSPPMRGGSDEQF
TRBV18	NA	TRBJ1-1	ASSPRGTTDATEAF
TRBV15	few	TRBJ2-1	ATSRDTQNEQF
TRBV20-1	few	TRBJ2-3	SATRDTDTQY
TRBV3-1	NA	TRBJ2-7	ASSQGLIAGPYEQY
TRBV10-3	few	TRBJ1-1	AISEGPSAF
TRBV6-1	few	TRBJ2-3	ASSLPQGAVADTQY
TRBV5-1	few	TRBJ2-7	ASSLWGTGVEQY
TRBV7-8	NA	TRBJ2-5	ASSPAGLISETQY
TRBV30	few	TRBJ2-3	AWSVLLGADTQY
TRBV16	NA	TRBJ1-5	ASSAIGTGTQPQH
TRBV7-2	NA	TRBJ2-7	ASSLEATSGSREQY
TRBV5-1	NA	TRBJ1-2	ASSLPVEGSQGYT
TRBV28	few	TRBJ2-7	ASSSAGTGGEQY
TRBV13	many	TRBJ2-5	ASSLRARALETQY
TRBV5-4	NA	TRBJ2-1	ASSIGTTSYNDQF
TRBV4-1	few	TRBJ1-1	ASSSSQGGEAF
TRBV5-1	NA	TRBJ2-7	ASSLWTKHEQY
TRBV12-3/TRBV12-4	few	TRBJ1-2	ASSLYSGSGNYGYT
TRBV7-2	NA	TRBJ2-7	ASSPPDYLSEQY
TRBV7-9	many	TRBJ2-7	ASSSISYEQY
TRBV7-2	few	TRBJ1-1	ASSLSPYGSTEAF
TRBV12-3/TRBV12-4	few	TRBJ2-2	ASTRDLTGELF
TRBV3-1	NA	TRBJ2-5	ASSQEIGDLGETQY
TRBV4-3	many	TRBJ2-2	ASSRFADRGLDGELF
TRBV12-3/TRBV12-4	few	TRBJ2-2	ASSLMGSGELF
TRBV12-3/TRBV12-4	many	TRBJ2-1	ASSPLTSSNEQF
TRBV20-1	few	TRBJ1-6	SVGGLSNSPLH
TRBV7-2	few	TRBJ2-7	ASSLVGGGQSYYEQY
TRBV5-1	many	TRBJ2-1	ASSLDPLAGLNEQF
TRBV6-2/TRBV6-3	NA	TRBJ2-6	ASSLLAGAGANVLT
TRBV20-1	few	TRBJ2-2	SARAIYTGELF
TRBV6-5	few	TRBJ2-7	ASSYSKGLTYEQY
TRBV2	many	TRBJ2-1	ASRKGSSVLGVEQF
TRBV27	many	TRBJ2-5	ASSLAWGETQY
TRBV20-1	NA	TRBJ2-1	SARGPRNQYNEQF
TRBV15	many	TRBJ2-1	ATRLHRDRVLNEQF
TRBV6-2/TRBV6-3	NA	TRBJ2-1	ATTRLISYNEQF
TRBV12-3/TRBV12-4	few	TRBJ2-5	ASSDRQGTRETQY
TRBV2	NA	TRBJ2-2	ASSEFGTGELF